This is a list of T cell receptor beta chains from one sample in a study of T cell repertoires in cytomegalovirus infection. MiXCR was run by TCRdb on the reads, yielding one entry per CDR3 protein. The top ten hold roughly 22% of the sample, which has approximately 70,000 distinct CDR3 sequences, over 3.5% seen once. The sample taken for sequencing was PBMCs. Receptor source: a human donor in good health (CMV status not recorded). Some clones in this sample may be carry-over from other donors' samples. CDR3s include the opening cysteine and the closing phenylalanine or tryptophan. The order of the fields is clone size, D gene, V gene, J gene, CDR3 DNA, CDR3 protein. D genes are given only for firm matches. Only some rows state a clone size, as once, few, many or a class for expanded clones.

size: many
D: -
V: TRBV2
J: TRBJ1-6
DNA: TGTGCCAGCAACGAATTGGGCTCCTATAATTCACCCCTCCACTTT
CDR3: CASNELGSYNSPLHF

size: -
D: -
V: TRBV7-9
J: TRBJ2-5
DNA: TGTGCCAGCAGCTTTTTGACAGATAAAGAGACCCAGTACTTC
CDR3: CASSFLTDKETQYF

size: many
D: -
V: TRBV11-1
J: TRBJ2-5
DNA: TGTGCCAGCAGCTTAGGAGCTGGCCAGACGTCGCAAGAGACCCAGTACTTC
CDR3: CASSLGAGQTSQETQYF

size: many
D: -
V: TRBV7-8
J: TRBJ1-5
DNA: TGTGCCAGCAGCTTAGCAGAGAATCAGCCCCAGCATTTT
CDR3: CASSLAENQPQHF

size: many
D: -
V: TRBV7-2
J: TRBJ1-4
DNA: TGTGCCAGCAGCTTGGACGGGAATGAAAAACTGTTTTTT
CDR3: CASSLDGNEKLFF

size: many
D: -
V: TRBV2
J: TRBJ2-1
DNA: TGTGCCAGCAGTGAAACGTGGGGTGAGCAGTTCTTC
CDR3: CASSETWGEQFF

size: many
D: -
V: TRBV20-1
J: TRBJ2-7
DNA: TGCAGTGCTACAGACAGTCCCTACGAGCAGTACTTC
CDR3: CSATDSPYEQYF

size: many
D: TRBD1
V: TRBV7-8
J: TRBJ2-2
DNA: TGTGCCAGCAGCGGACAGGGCAAAACCGGGGAGCTGTTTTTT
CDR3: CASSGQGKTGELFF

size: many
D: -
V: TRBV6-6
J: TRBJ1-1
DNA: TGTGCCAGCGTCGTACATATCGGACTCACTGAAGCTTTCTTT
CDR3: CASVVHIGLTEAFF

size: many
D: TRBD2
V: TRBV7-6
J: TRBJ2-3
DNA: TGTGCCAGCAGCTTAATGGCGGGGGGGCCGACAGATACGCAGTATTTT
CDR3: CASSLMAGGPTDTQYF